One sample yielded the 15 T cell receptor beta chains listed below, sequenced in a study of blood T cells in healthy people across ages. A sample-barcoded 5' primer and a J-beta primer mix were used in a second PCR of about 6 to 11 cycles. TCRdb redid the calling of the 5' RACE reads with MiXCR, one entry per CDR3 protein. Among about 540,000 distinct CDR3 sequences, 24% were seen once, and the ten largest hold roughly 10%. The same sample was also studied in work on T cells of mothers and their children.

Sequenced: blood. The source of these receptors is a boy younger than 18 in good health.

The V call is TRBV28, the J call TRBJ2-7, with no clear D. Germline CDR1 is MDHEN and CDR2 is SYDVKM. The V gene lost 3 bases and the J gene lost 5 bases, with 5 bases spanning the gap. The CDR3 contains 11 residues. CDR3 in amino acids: CASSFSHEQYF. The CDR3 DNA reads TGTGCCAGCAGTTTTTCCCACGAGCAGTACTTC. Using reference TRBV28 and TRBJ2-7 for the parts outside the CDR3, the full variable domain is DVKVTQSSRYLVKRTGEKVFLECVQDMDHENMFWYRQDPGLGLRLIYFSYDVKMKEKGDIPEGYSVSREKKERFSLILESASTNQTSMYLCASSFSHEQYFGPGTRLTVT.

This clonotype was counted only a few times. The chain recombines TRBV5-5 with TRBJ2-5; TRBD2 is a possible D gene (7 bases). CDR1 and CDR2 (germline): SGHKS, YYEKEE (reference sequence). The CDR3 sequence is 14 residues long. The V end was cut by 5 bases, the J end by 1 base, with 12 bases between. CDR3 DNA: TGTGCCAGCAGAGGGGGGGCCCTCCAAGAGACCCAGTACTTC. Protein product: CASRGGALQETQYF.

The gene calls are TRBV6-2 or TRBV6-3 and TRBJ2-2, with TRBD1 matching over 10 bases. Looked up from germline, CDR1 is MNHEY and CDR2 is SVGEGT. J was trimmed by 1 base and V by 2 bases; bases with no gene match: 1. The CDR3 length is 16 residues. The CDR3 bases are TGTGCCAGCAGTTACGGGGACAGGGGGAACACCGGGGAGCTGTTTTTT. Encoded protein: CASSYGDRGNTGELFF.

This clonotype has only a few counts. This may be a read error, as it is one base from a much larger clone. The CDR3 sequence: CASRETSGQETQYF. The CDR3, as DNA: TGTGCCAGCCGTGAGACTAGCGGACAAGAGACCCAGTACTTC. The rearrangement links TRBV6-1 to TRBJ2-5, with TRBD2 matching over 9 bases. The CDR3 has 14 residues. Germline CDR1 is MNHNS and CDR2 is SASEGT.

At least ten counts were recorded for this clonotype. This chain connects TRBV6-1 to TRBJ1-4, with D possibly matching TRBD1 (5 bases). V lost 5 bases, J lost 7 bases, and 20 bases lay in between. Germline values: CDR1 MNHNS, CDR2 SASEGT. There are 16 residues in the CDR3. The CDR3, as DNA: TGTGCCAGCAGTCCCCTCCGTGGGGGACGGAGTGAAAAACTGTTTTTT. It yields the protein CASSPLRGGRSEKLFF.

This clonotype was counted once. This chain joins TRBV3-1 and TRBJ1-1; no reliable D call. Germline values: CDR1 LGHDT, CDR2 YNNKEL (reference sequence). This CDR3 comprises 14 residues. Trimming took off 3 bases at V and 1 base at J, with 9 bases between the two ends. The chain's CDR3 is CASSQMEGNTEAFF. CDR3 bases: TGTGCCAGCAGCCAGATGGAAGGGAACACTGAAGCTTTCTTT.

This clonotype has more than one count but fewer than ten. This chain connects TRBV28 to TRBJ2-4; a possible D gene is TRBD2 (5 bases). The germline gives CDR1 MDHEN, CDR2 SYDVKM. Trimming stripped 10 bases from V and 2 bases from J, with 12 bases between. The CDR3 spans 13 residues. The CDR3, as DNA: TGTGCCACTAGGGAGTGGCCCAAAAACATTCAGTACTTC. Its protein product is CATREWPKNIQYF.

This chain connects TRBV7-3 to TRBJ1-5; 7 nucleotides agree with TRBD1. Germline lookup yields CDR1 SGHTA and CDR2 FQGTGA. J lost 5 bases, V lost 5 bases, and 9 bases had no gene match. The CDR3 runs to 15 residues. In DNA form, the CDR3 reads TGTGCCAGCAGCCCTCCCCAGGGGGTATATCAGCCCCAGCATTTT. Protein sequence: CASSPPQGVYQPQHF.

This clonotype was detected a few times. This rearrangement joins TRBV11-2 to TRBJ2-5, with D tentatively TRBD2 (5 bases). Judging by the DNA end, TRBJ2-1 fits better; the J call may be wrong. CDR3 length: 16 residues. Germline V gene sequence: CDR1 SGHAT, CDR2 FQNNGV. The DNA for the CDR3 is TGTGCCAGCAGCCCCCTCGAGGGTCGGGGTACCGGAGAGCAGTTCTTC. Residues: CASSPLEGRGTGEQFF.

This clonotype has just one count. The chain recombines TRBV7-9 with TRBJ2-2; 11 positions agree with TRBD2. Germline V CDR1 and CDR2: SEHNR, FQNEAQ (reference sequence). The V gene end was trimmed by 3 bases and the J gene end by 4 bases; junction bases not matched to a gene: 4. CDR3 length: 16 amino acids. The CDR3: CASSLGTSGFTGELFF. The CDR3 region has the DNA TGTGCCAGCAGCTTGGGGACTAGCGGCTTCACCGGGGAGCTGTTTTTT.

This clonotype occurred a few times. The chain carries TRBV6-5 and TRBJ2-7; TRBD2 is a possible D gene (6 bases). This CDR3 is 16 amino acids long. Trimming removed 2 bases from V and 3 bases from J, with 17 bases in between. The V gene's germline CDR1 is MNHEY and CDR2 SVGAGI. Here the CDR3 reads CASSYALGTGRYEQYF. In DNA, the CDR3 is TGTGCCAGCAGTTACGCTCTCGGGACTGGGCGCTACGAGCAGTACTTC.

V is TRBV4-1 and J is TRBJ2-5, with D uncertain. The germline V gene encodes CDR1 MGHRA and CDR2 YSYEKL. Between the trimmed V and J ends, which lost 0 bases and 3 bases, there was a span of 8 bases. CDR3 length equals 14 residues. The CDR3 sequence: CASSQEGRKETQYF. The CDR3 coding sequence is TGCGCCAGCAGCCAAGAGGGCAGAAAAGAGACCCAGTACTTC.

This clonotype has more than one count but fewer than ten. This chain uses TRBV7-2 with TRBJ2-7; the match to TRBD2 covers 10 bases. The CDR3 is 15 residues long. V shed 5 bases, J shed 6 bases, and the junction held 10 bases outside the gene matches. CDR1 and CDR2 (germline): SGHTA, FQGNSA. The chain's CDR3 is CASSPTPLAGVEQYF. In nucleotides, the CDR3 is TGTGCCAGCAGCCCAACGCCCCTAGCGGGAGTCGAGCAGTACTTC.

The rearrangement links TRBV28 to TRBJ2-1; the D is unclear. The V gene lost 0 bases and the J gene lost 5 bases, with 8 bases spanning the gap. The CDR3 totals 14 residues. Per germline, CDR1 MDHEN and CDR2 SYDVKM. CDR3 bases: TGTGCCAGCAGTTTATGGAGCACACACAATGAGCAGTTCTTC. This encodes CASSLWSTHNEQFF.

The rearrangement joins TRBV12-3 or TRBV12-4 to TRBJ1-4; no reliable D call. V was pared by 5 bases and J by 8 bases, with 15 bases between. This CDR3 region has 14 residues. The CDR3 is CASSPNNLGEKLFF. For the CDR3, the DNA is TGTGCCAGCAGTCCCAATAATCTGGGGGAAAAACTGTTTTTT.